Listed below are T cell receptor beta chains from one sample, sequenced in a study of vaccination and CD4 T cells after COVID-19. What these receptors recognize is not known. TCRdb reanalysed the PCR reads using MiXCR and keeps one entry per CDR3 protein. The data show roughly 11,000 distinct CDR3 sequences, about 50% seen once. The sample consisted of cultured CD4+ T cells from blood, taken after SARS-CoV-2 vaccination. The receptor source for this set is a human donor with COVID-19. The CDR3 runs from the conserved cysteine through the conserved F or W. D genes are given only for firm matches. Clone size, where shown, is once, few, many, or a class for clones that have expanded.

j_gene | v_gene | d_gene | abundance | CDR3nt | CDR3aa
TRBJ2-7 | TRBV5-1 | . | . | TGCGCCAGCAGCTTGACGGGCCGGACCTACGAGCAGTACTTC | CASSLTGRTYEQYF
TRBJ2-3 | TRBV15 | TRBD2 | . | TGTGCCACCAGCAGGAAAGAGCGGGGGGGCACAGATACGCAGTATTTT | CATSRKERGGTDTQYF
TRBJ2-7 | TRBV6-1 | . | . | TGTGCCAGCAGCCAGGCTACGTCCTACGAGCAGTACTTC | CASSQATSYEQYF
TRBJ2-3 | TRBV19 | . | . | TGTGCCAGTAGTATCCGACTACATCCGCAGTATTTT | CASSIRLHPQYF
TRBJ2-7 | TRBV5-6 | . | . | TGTGCCAGCAGCCCATACCTCCCAAAAACCTACGAGCAGTACTTC | CASSPYLPKTYEQYF
TRBJ2-7 | TRBV28 | . | few | TGTGCCAGCAGTCTGGCCAGTGGCTCGAAGGGCGAGCAGTACTTC | CASSLASGSKGEQYF
TRBJ1-1 | TRBV19 | TRBD1 | few | TGTGCCAGTAGTATCGGGACAGAAAACACTGAAGCTTTCTTT | CASSIGTENTEAFF
TRBJ2-1 | TRBV19 | TRBD1 | . | TGTGCCAGTAAAAGGGACAGGGGGTACAATGAGCAGTTCTTC | CASKRDRGYNEQFF
TRBJ1-6 | TRBV11-1 | . | . | TGTGCCAGCAGCTACGTCTCCCAGGGTGTTCCCCTCCACTTT | CASSYVSQGVPLHF
TRBJ2-2 | TRBV2 | . | . | TGTGCCAGCAGCTTGGGGTTGGGCGGGGAGCTGTTTTTT | CASSLGLGGELFF
TRBJ2-5 | TRBV5-4 | TRBD2 | . | TGTGCCAGCAGCCAAAGACTAGCGGGGCCCCGGGAGACCCAGTACTTC | CASSQRLAGPRETQYF
TRBJ1-5 | TRBV24-1 | TRBD1 | . | TGTGCCACCACGGCCCGACAGGGAAGGAGCCAGCCCCAGCATTTT | CATTARQGRSQPQHF
TRBJ2-3 | TRBV7-3 | . | . | TGTGCCAGCAGCTTAATCTCAGGCAACACAGTGAATACGCAGTATTTT | CASSLISGNTVNTQYF
TRBJ2-2 | TRBV5-1 | . | . | TGCGCCAGCAGGTTGGTGGAGCGGAGGACCACCGGGGAGCTGTTTTTT | CASRLVERRTTGELFF
TRBJ2-3 | TRBV7-9 | . | . | TGTGCCAGCAGCTCTCGCGACTTCACAGATACGCAGTATTTT | CASSSRDFTDTQYF
TRBJ1-2 | TRBV6-1 | . | . | TGTGCCAGCAGTGAAGCGGCAGCACTCTATGGCTACACCTTC | CASSEAAALYGYTF
TRBJ1-3 | TRBV11-1 | TRBD1 | few | TGTGCCAGCAGCCTAACAGGGGGCACTGGAAACACCATATATTTT | CASSLTGGTGNTIYF
TRBJ1-3 | TRBV7-8 | . | . | TGTGCCAGCAGCCAAAGGTCCGGGACGGGGAGATCTGGAAACACCATATATTTT | CASSQRSGTGRSGNTIYF
TRBJ1-5 | TRBV6-1 | . | few | TGTGCCAGCAGTGAGCCTAGTCCCCGGGGGGATCAGCCCCAGCATTTT | CASSEPSPRGDQPQHF
TRBJ1-6 | TRBV6-1 | TRBD1 | . | TGTGCCAGCGACTATGACCGGACAGGGCTCCTCTATAATTCACCCCTCCACTTT | CASDYDRTGLLYNSPLHF
TRBJ2-5 | TRBV6-5 | TRBD2 | . | TGTGCCAGCAGTTACTCACCCGAGAGGGGACTAGCGGGGGGTAAAGAGACCCAGTACTTC | CASSYSPERGLAGGKETQYF
TRBJ2-1 | TRBV5-4 | . | . | TGTGCCAGCAGCTTCTGGATCAACAATGAGCAGTTCTTC | CASSFWINNEQFF
TRBJ1-6 | TRBV28 | . | . | TGTGCCAGCAGACCCTCAGAAGGGTCCAATTCACCCCTCCACTTT | CASRPSEGSNSPLHF
TRBJ2-7 | TRBV20-1 | . | few | TGCAGTGCCAACAAAGGGGGGAGCGGGGCCTACGAGCAGTACTTC | CSANKGGSGAYEQYF
TRBJ2-5 | TRBV7-9 | . | few | TGTGCCGGCGGACGCGCTCAAGAGACCCAGTACTTC | CAGGRAQETQYF
TRBJ1-1 | TRBV11-2 | . | . | TGTGCCAGCAGCTTGGGGGGTGGAGGGGCCACTGAAGCTTTCTTT | CASSLGGGGATEAFF
TRBJ1-6 | TRBV27 | . | . | TGTGCCAGCAGTCCATACCGGGGCGCTTATAATTCACCCCTCCACTTT | CASSPYRGAYNSPLHF
TRBJ2-7 | TRBV21-1 | . | few | TGTGCCAGCAGCCCGACTAGCGGAAGCTCCTACGAGCAGTACTTC | CASSPTSGSSYEQYF
TRBJ2-3 | TRBV27 | TRBD1 | . | TGTGCCAGCAGTCAGTATAGCGACAGGGCATTCGGGTCAGATACGCAGTATTTT | CASSQYSDRAFGSDTQYF
TRBJ1-2 | TRBV19 | TRBD1 | . | TGTGCCGTCTACAGGGGTGGTTTTGGCTACACCTTC | CAVYRGGFGYTF
TRBJ2-1 | TRBV6-1 | TRBD1 | . | TGTGCCAGCAAATCCCGCGACAGGGGTATCTACAATGAGCAGTTCTTC | CASKSRDRGIYNEQFF
TRBJ2-5 | TRBV15 | TRBD2 | few | TGTGCCACGGGACTAGGGGATCAAGAGACCCAGTACTTC | CATGLGDQETQYF